The 13 T cell receptor beta chains below were found in one sample sequenced in a study of T cell clonality in common variable immunodeficiency. The repertoire was sequenced with immunoSEQ multiplex PCR; TCRdb's copy has only in-frame clones and lacks some. The repertoire yields 80,000 or so clones, none seen only once; the top ten contain approximately 0.84%. Material: peripheral blood mononuclear cells. Receptors originate from a person between 18 and 75 years old in good health.

This clone was observed at least ten times. Read coverage stops 3 residues before the CDR3 terminus; the germline J gene supplies the remainder. The chain employs TRBV29-1 and TRBJ2-3; a possible D gene is TRBD2 (6 bases). With 4 bases removed from V and 2 bases from J, the gap between germline ends came to 10 bases. This CDR3 is built from 13 residues. CDR1 is SQVTM and CDR2 is ANQGSEA in the germline V gene. CDR3: CSVAGTYTDTQYF. The sequenced CDR3 bases are TGCAGCGTTGCCGGGACTTACACAGATACG.

This clone was recorded at least ten times. Coverage ceases 3 residues before the CDR3 finishes, and the germline J gene fills in the end. The chain employs TRBV9 and TRBJ2-7; D gene uncertain. V was pared by 4 bases and J by 0 bases, with 11 bases between. Per the germline V gene, CDR1 is SGDLS and CDR2 is YYNGEE. This CDR3 spans 14 amino acids. The CDR3: CASSLDTYSYEQYF. The covered CDR3 bases are TGTGCCAGCAGCCTCGACACGTACTCCTACGAG.

This clone was seen ten or more times. The CDR3 extends 3 residues past the end of the read, so its final part is completed from the germline J gene. The chain couples TRBV30 to TRBJ1-3; D remains unclear. The CDR3 runs to 16 residues. From germline, CDR1 is GTSNPN and CDR2 SVGIG (reference sequence). With 2 bases removed from V and 2 bases from J, the gap between germline ends came to 16 bases. The CDR3 loop is CAWSPSWPPPGNTIYF. The DNA read from the CDR3 is TGTGCCTGGAGTCCATCATGGCCCCCTCCTGGAAACACC.

This clone was picked up many times. The observed sequence ends 3 residues before the CDR3 terminus, with the missing tail filled in from the germline J gene. The chain uses TRBV18 and TRBJ2-2; 7 nucleotides agree with TRBD1. CDR3 length equals 16 residues. With V trimmed by 2 bases and J by 6 bases, 9 bases remained unmatched. Germline V gene lookup returns CDR1 KGHSH and CDR2 LQKENI. This CDR3 is CASSPNKGALAGELFF. The CDR3 DNA, read in part, is TGTGCCAGCTCACCAAACAAGGGGGCGCTCGCCGGGGAG.

In its sample, this clone was seen many times. The CDR3 end is not reached by the read, which stops 3 residues before it; the germline J gene fills it in. V and J are TRBV19 and TRBJ2-3; D call uncertain. Trimming stripped 3 bases from V and 4 bases from J, with 20 bases between. The CDR3 loop spans 17 amino acids. Germline values: CDR1 LNHDA, CDR2 SQIVND (reference sequence). The CDR3 sequence is CASSMVSSDDGSDTQYF. Incomplete CDR3 DNA: TGTGCCAGTAGTATGGTTTCCAGCGATGATGGTTCAGATACG.

This clone has ten or more counts. The CDR3 end lies 3 residues beyond the end of the read and is filled in from the germline J gene. The rearrangement uses TRBV19 and TRBJ2-1; the match to TRBD2 covers 8 bases. V lost 5 bases, J lost 1 base, and 4 bases stayed unmatched. The CDR3 sequence is 15 residues long. Germline CDR1 and CDR2: LNHDA and SQIVND (reference sequence). The CDR3 reads CASSVVAGSYNEQFF. CDR3 DNA, as far as it was read: TGTGCCAGTAGTGTTGTAGCGGGGTCCTACAATGAG.

This clone came up many times. Mismatch with germline at one junction end may stem from a read error. The read ends 3 residues early relative to the CDR3; the germline J gene fills the gap. The chain recombines TRBV4-2 with TRBJ2-1; D may match TRBD1 or TRBD2 (6 bases each). The germline CDR1 and CDR2 sequences are LGHNA and YNFKEQ. The CDR3 runs to 14 residues. The CDR3 bases that were read are TGCGCCAGCAGCCAAGCGACAGGAGGGAATGAG. It codes for CASSQATGGNE. The complete CDR3 reads CASSQATGGNEQFF.

This clone was found many times. Read sequence stops 3 residues before the CDR3 end, and the germline J gene provides the missing end. The genes are TRBV5-1 and TRBJ1-1, with 8 bases lining up with TRBD1. Germline trimming cut 1 base from V and 1 base from J; bases unmatched to any gene: 3. This CDR3 contains 15 residues. CDR1 is SGHRS and CDR2 is YFSETQ in the germline V gene. The CDR3 is CASSLLGTGNTEAFF. The part of the CDR3 DNA that was read is TGCGCCAGCAGCTTGCTGGGGACAGGGAACACTGAA.

This clone was detected many times. The read comes to an end 3 residues before the CDR3 does, leaving the germline J gene to fill in the end. J is TRBJ2-6 and V is TRBV15; D might be TRBD1 (5 bases). Germline assignment: CDR1 LNHNV and CDR2 YYDKDF (reference sequence). V shed 0 bases and J shed 1 base, with 7 bases lying between them. The CDR3 is made up of 16 amino acids. The CDR3 bases that were read are TGTGCCACCAGCAGAGACAGGGCGTCTGGGGCCAACGTC. This translates into CATSRDRASGANV. The full CDR3 reads CATSRDRASGANVLTF. Full variable domain (remainder filled in from reference TRBV15 and TRBJ2-6): DAMVIQNPRYQVTQFGKPVTLSCSQTLNHNVMYWYQQKSSQAPKLLFHYYDKDFNNEADTPDNFQSRRPNTSFCFLDIRSPGLGDTAMYLCATSRDRASGANVLTFGAGSRLTVL.

Many counts were recorded for this clone. CDR3 loop: CASSLTSGRVGNTDTQYF. CDR3 bases read: TGTGCCAGCAGCTTGACTAGCGGGAGGGTTGGGAACACAGATACG. V gene TRBV7-6 combines with J gene TRBJ2-3; 14 bases are a match to TRBD2. Read data end 3 residues before the CDR3 end; the end is taken from the germline J gene. The CDR3 is made up of 18 amino acids. Germline loops: CDR1 SGHVS, CDR2 FNYEAQ. Trimming cost V 3 bases and J 2 bases; bases outside gene matches: 7.

This clone was seen many times. From the germline J gene comes the end of the CDR3, since the read stops 3 residues before it. The chain carries TRBV30 and TRBJ1-1; perhaps TRBD1 as D (6 bases). The ends were cut back, 5 bases at V and 0 bases at J, with 10 bases in the middle. CDR3 length equals 13 residues. CDR1 and CDR2 from the germline V gene are GTSNPN and SVGIG (reference sequence). The CDR3 bases that were read are TGTGCCTGGGGACAGCTTATGAACACTGAA. Protein: CAWGQLMNTE. Given in full, the CDR3 is CAWGQLMNTEAFF.

Ten or more counts support this clone. The read ends 3 residues shy of where the CDR3 ends; the end is completed using the germline J gene. The V call is TRBV2, the J call TRBJ2-4; tentative D call: TRBD2 (5 bases). Trimming removed 6 bases from V and 1 base from J, with 13 bases in between. The CDR3 runs to 15 residues. Germline lookup yields CDR1 SNHLY and CDR2 FYNNEI. CDR3 DNA (partial): TGTGCCAGCAGGCCGGGGAGTATGGCCAAAAACATT. It translates to CASRPGSMAKNI. The complete CDR3 sequence is CASRPGSMAKNIQYF. Full variable domain (rest looked up from reference TRBV2 and TRBJ2-4): EPEVTQTPSHQVTQMGQEVILRCVPISNHLYFYWYRQILGQKVEFLVSFYNNEISEKSEIFDDQFSVERPDGSNFTLKIRSTKLEDSAMYFCASRPGSMAKNIQYFGAGTRLSVL.

This clone has ten or more counts. The read ends 3 residues before the CDR3 terminus; that terminus is restored from the germline J gene. The J gene is TRBJ2-3, the V gene TRBV20-1; 8 bases line up with TRBD2. CDR1 is DFQATT, CDR2 SNEGSKA, per germline (reference sequence). V lost 5 bases to trimming and J lost 0 bases; unmatched junction nucleotides: 4. This CDR3 is 14 amino acids long. The part of the CDR3 DNA that was read is TGCAGTGCTCGTAGCGGGATGAGCACAGATACG. This encodes CSARSGMSTDT. The complete CDR3 protein is CSARSGMSTDTQYF.